This T cell receptor beta chain is from a study of response to subunit inactivated influenza vaccine. This CDR3 region has 12 residues. The ends were cut back, 3 bases at V and 12 bases at J, with 17 bases in the middle. The germline CDR1 and CDR2 sequences are DFQATT and SNEGSKA (reference sequence). TCRdb called the RT-PCR reads again in MiXCR, with one record for every CDR3 protein. The sample yields 860,000 or so distinct CDR3 sequences, 21% seen once. This sequence was found in a middle-aged man who received an inactivated influenza vaccine. This chain uses TRBV20-1 with TRBJ1-1; D may be TRBD1 (6 bases). Sample: PBMCs from blood, taken 4 to 6 days after vaccination. Written as DNA, the CDR3 is TGCAGTGCTAGGGATGGACAGTCCGGGCCTTTCTTT. Amino acid sequence: CSARDGQSGPFF.